The clone carrying this T cell receptor beta chain showed up just a few times. Its antigen is not known. The CDR3 covers 12 residues. Trimming took 5 bases from V and 3 from J, leaving 8 bases between them. Germline V gene data show CDR1 as GTSNPN and CDR2 as SVGIG (reference sequence). The isolated RNA, all of it, was reverse transcribed, so expressed TCRB transcripts were what got sequenced. Assay used: immunoSEQ multiplex PCR; TCRdb lists only in-frame clones, some missing. Among 240,000 or so clones, 27% were seen once, and the ten largest hold roughly 4.1%. These data are taken from a study of beta chain features in type 1 diabetes. Points from the study as a whole: There was a moderate but significant shortening of TCRB CDR3s in all four CD4+ subsets of Type 1 diabetes patients.

The collection from each donor was one heparinised blood draw averaging about 116 mL. The sample consisted of central memory CD4+ T cells from blood. The chain combines TRBV30 with TRBJ1-5; D not resolved. This TCR was sampled from a man under 40 in good health. The CDR3 spells CAWSVHNQPQHF. The CDR3 DNA reads TGTGCCTGGTCTGTACACAATCAGCCCCAGCATTTT. The complete variable domain, with remaining parts taken from reference TRBV30 and TRBJ1-5, reads SQTIHQWPATLVQPVGSPLSLECTVEGTSNPNLYWYRQAAGRGLQLLFYSVGIGQISSEVPQNLSASRPQDRQFILSSKKLLLSDSGFYLCAWSVHNQPQHFGDGTRLSIL.